This is a list of T cell receptor beta chains from one sample in a study of cytomegalovirus exposure and HLA in healthy donors. Some clones are missing from TCRdb's copy, which holds only in-frame ones; the method was immunoSEQ multiplex PCR. The sample shows approximately 77,000 clones, roughly two thirds of them seen only once. The sample was PBMCs. These receptors all stem from a man in his fifties or sixties in good health and CMV-seropositive. Each CDR3 is given with its conserved first and last residue. A D gene is named only where the DNA matches it firmly. Size is omitted from some rows. Given values are once, few, many or a class for expanded clones.

>TRBD1|TRBJ2-7|-|TRBV27
TGTGCCAGCAGTTTGGACAGGGGGTTTGAGCAGTACTTC
CASSLDRGFEQYF
>-|TRBJ1-5|-|TRBV6-1
TGTGCCAGCAGTGAAGACAATTGGTATCAGCCCCAGCATTTT
CASSEDNWYQPQHF
>-|TRBJ2-3|-|TRBV7-9
TGTGCCAGCAGCTTAGCAGTCGGGAGCACAGATACGCAGTATTTT
CASSLAVGSTDTQYF
>-|TRBJ2-5|few|TRBV11-2
TGTGCCAGCAGCTTATCGGGACAAGAGACCCAGTACTTC
CASSLSGQETQYF
>-|TRBJ2-1|-|TRBV10-1
TGCGCCAGCAGTGGGGCGAGTTTCAATGAGCAGTTCTTC
CASSGASFNEQFF
>TRBD2|TRBJ2-1|-|TRBV7-2
TGTGCCAGCAGCTCCGGGGGGGCCTCCTACAATGAGCAGTTCTTC
CASSSGGASYNEQFF
>TRBD1|TRBJ1-2|-|TRBV28
TGTGCCAGCAGTTTATGGGGGCAGGGGGACTATGGCTACACCTTC
CASSLWGQGDYGYTF
>-|TRBJ1-1|-|TRBV7-8
TGTGCCAGCAGCCGGGTAGACACTGAAGCTTTCTTT
CASSRVDTEAFF
>-|TRBJ1-1|-|TRBV6-5
TGTGCCAGCAGCTGGGGTGGGGCTGGAGACGCTTTCTTT
CASSWGGAGDAFF
>-|TRBJ2-3|-|TRBV7-9
TGTGCCAGCAGCTTAGGTGAGGGTATGAGCACAGATACGCAGTATTTT
CASSLGEGMSTDTQYF
>TRBD1|TRBJ2-4|-|TRBV19
TGTGCCAGTAGATCCGGGACAGGGAAAAACATTCAGTACTTC
CASRSGTGKNIQYF
>TRBD2|TRBJ2-7|-|TRBV29-1
TGCAGCGTTGAAGATCGCGGGAGGGCCCACGAGCAGTACTTC
CSVEDRGRAHEQYF
>-|TRBJ2-3|few|TRBV7-8
TGTGCCAGCAGCTTAGTTCAGTTCCCAGATACGCAGTATTTT
CASSLVQFPDTQYF
>TRBD1|TRBJ2-7|-|TRBV5-4
TGTGCCAGCAGCTTACAGGGGCACTATAGCGAGCAGTACTTC
CASSLQGHYSEQYF
>-|TRBJ1-1|-|TRBV5-1
TGCGCCAGCAGTTTAGAAACTGAAGCTTTCTTT
CASSLETEAFF
>TRBD2|TRBJ2-7|few|TRBV6-5
TGTGCCAGCATTGGAGCGGGGACCTACGAGCAGTACTTC
CASIGAGTYEQYF
>-|TRBJ1-2|-|TRBV19
TGTGCCAGTAGTATCCCCGGCCAGGGGATCTATGGCTACACCTTC
CASSIPGQGIYGYTF
>-|TRBJ2-7|-|TRBV5-4
TGTGCCAGCAGCTTAGACGGGGGTTTCTCCTACGAGCAGTACTTC
CASSLDGGFSYEQYF
>TRBD2|TRBJ2-7|-|TRBV7-2
TGTGCCAGCAGCTTTCTAGCGGGAGGGGGGGACGAGCAGTACTTC
CASSFLAGGGDEQYF
>-|TRBJ2-7|-|TRBV5-1
TGCGCCAGCATGTCCCTCTCGAGCTCCTACGAGCAGTACTTC
CASMSLSSSYEQYF
>-|TRBJ2-1|few|TRBV7-2
TGTGCCAGCAGCTTGCCTAGCGCGACTTACAATGAGCAGTTCTTC
CASSLPSATYNEQFF
>TRBD2|TRBJ2-3|-|TRBV7-6
TGTGCCAGCAGCCGAGAGCTACTAGCGGGAGTGGCAGATACGCAGTATTTT
CASSRELLAGVADTQYF
>-|TRBJ2-1|once|TRBV9
TGTGCCAGCAGCGTAGCTACAGGTGGTGGGAATGAGCAGTTCTTC
CASSVATGGGNEQFF
>-|TRBJ2-7|-|TRBV7-9
TGTGCCAGCAGCTTAGCGGCCAATTACGAGCAGTACTTC
CASSLAANYEQYF
>-|TRBJ2-1|-|TRBV2
TGTGCCAGCAGGCGACAGAGCTCCTACAATGAGCAGTTCTTC
CASRRQSSYNEQFF
>-|TRBJ1-1|-|TRBV19
TGTGCCAGTAGCCGGGACAAGGGTTGGGGGAACACTGAAGCTTTCTTT
CASSRDKGWGNTEAFF
>TRBD2|TRBJ2-4|-|TRBV7-9
TGTGCCAGCAGCACCTTGGTAGCGGGACCCCGGGCCCCCAAAAACATTCAGTACTTC
CASSTLVAGPRAPKNIQYF
>-|TRBJ2-2|-|TRBV5-1
TGCGCCAGCAGCTCGGCGGTAACAGGGCGGAACACCGGGGAGCTGTTTTTT
CASSSAVTGRNTGELFF
>TRBD2|TRBJ2-7|-|TRBV29-1
TGCAGCGTTGGGGAGGGGAGGCCCTACGAGCAGTACTTC
CSVGEGRPYEQYF
>-|TRBJ1-3|-|TRBV6-5
TGTGCCAGCAGTATAACAGAGACCTCTGGAAACACCATATATTTT
CASSITETSGNTIYF
>-|TRBJ2-2|-|TRBV4-1
TGCGCCAGCAGCCAAACAGGGCTTTCCGGGGAGCTGTTTTTT
CASSQTGLSGELFF
>TRBD2|TRBJ2-7|-|TRBV5-1
TGCGCCAGCAGCTCTTCGACTAGCGCATACGAGCAGTACTTC
CASSSSTSAYEQYF
>-|TRBJ1-3|-|TRBV30
TGTGCCTGGAATGCGGGGACTGGAAACACCATATATTTT
CAWNAGTGNTIYF
>TRBD1|TRBJ2-5|-|TRBV5-1
TGCGCCAGCAGCCCTGCCCGGACAGGGCTCTTAGGGGAGACCCAGTACTTC
CASSPARTGLLGETQYF
>TRBD1|TRBJ1-2|once|TRBV9
TGTGCCAGCAGCGCACCGGGACAGGGGGACTATGGCTACACCTTC
CASSAPGQGDYGYTF
>-|TRBJ1-3|-|TRBV5-6
TGTGCCAGCAGCTTATGGGGGGAACTTGGAAACACCATATATTTT
CASSLWGELGNTIYF
>TRBD1|TRBJ2-1|-|TRBV6-4
TGTGCCAGCAGTTCCGAGACAGGGAGCTCCTACAATGAGCAGTTCTTC
CASSSETGSSYNEQFF
>TRBD1|TRBJ1-4|-|TRBV27
TGTGCCAGCAGTTTAAGACAGGGGAATGAAAAACTGTTTTTT
CASSLRQGNEKLFF
>-|TRBJ1-4|once|TRBV5-1
TGCGCCAGCAGCACAGGGTCAACTAATGAAAAACTGTTTTTT
CASSTGSTNEKLFF
>TRBD1|TRBJ1-1|-|TRBV28
TGTGCCAGCAGAAACAGGGGAAAAGCTTTCTTT
CASRNRGKAFF
>-|TRBJ1-5|-|TRBV30
TGTGCCTGGAGTGTGGCAGGAGGTCAGCCCCAGCATTTT
CAWSVAGGQPQHF
>TRBD2|TRBJ2-1|-|TRBV9
TGTGCCAGCAGCATAAATAGGGCTAGCGGGGATCATGAGCAGTTCTTC
CASSINRASGDHEQFF
>TRBD1|TRBJ2-7|-|TRBV19
TGTGCCAGTAGTATGCCCCGGGACAGCACCTACGAGCAGTACTTC
CASSMPRDSTYEQYF
>TRBD2|TRBJ2-5|-|TRBV12-5
TGTGCTAGTGGCCCGGGGGGGGGCAAAGAGACCCAGTACTTC
CASGPGGGKETQYF
>-|TRBJ1-1|few|TRBV10-2
TGCGCCAGCAGTTTTTCCTATGGGGGCCAAACTGAAGCTTTCTTT
CASSFSYGGQTEAFF
>-|TRBJ2-1|-|TRBV10-2
TGCGCCAGCAGTGCCCCAGCGGCCCCCAATGAGCAGTTCTTC
CASSAPAAPNEQFF
>-|TRBJ2-7|-|TRBV11-2
TGTGCCAGCAGCCCCCAGTACGAGCAGTACTTC
CASSPQYEQYF
>-|TRBJ2-2|few|TRBV6-5
TGTGCCAGCAGTTTAGGGGAAACCGGGGAGCTGTTTTTT
CASSLGETGELFF
>TRBD1|TRBJ1-5|-|TRBV2
TGTGCCAGCAGCCTGACAGGGGGCGTTCTGTATAGCAATCAGCCCCAGCATTTT
CASSLTGGVLYSNQPQHF
>TRBD1|TRBJ2-2|-|TRBV6-6
TGTGCCAGCGGGAGAGGGGGCGCAAGTAGCGGGGAGCTGTTTTTT
CASGRGGASSGELFF